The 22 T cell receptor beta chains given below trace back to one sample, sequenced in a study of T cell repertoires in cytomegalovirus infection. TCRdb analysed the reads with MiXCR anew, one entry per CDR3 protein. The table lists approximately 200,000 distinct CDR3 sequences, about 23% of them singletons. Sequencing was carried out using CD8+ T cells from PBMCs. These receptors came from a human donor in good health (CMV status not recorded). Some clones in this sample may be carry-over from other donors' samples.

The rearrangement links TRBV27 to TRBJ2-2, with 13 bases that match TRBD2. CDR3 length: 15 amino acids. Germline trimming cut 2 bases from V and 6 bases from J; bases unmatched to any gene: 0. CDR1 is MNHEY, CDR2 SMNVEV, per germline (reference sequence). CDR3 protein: CASSLTSGGAGELFF. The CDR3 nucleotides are TGTGCCAGCAGTTTAACTAGCGGGGGGGCCGGGGAGCTGTTTTTT.

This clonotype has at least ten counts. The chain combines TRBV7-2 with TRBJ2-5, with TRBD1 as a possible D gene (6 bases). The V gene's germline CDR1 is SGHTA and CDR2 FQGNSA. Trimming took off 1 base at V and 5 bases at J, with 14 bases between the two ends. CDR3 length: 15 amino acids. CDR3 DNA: TGTGCCAGCAGCTTAGGGGCCAGGGGTGGGGAGACCCAGTACTTC. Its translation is CASSLGARGGETQYF.

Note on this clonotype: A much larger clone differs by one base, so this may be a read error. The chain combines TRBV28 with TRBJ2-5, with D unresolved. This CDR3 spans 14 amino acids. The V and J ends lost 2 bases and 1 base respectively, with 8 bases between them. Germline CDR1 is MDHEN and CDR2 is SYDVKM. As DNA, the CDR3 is TGTGCCAGCAGTTTAGTCGTCACCCAAGAGACCCAGTACTTC. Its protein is CASSLVVTQETQYF.

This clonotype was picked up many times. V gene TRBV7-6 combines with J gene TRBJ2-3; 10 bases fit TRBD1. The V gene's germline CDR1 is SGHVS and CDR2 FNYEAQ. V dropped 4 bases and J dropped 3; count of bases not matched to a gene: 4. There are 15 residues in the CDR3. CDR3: CASSSGQGVTDTQYF. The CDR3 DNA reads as TGTGCCAGCAGCTCTGGACAGGGGGTAACAGATACGCAGTATTTT.

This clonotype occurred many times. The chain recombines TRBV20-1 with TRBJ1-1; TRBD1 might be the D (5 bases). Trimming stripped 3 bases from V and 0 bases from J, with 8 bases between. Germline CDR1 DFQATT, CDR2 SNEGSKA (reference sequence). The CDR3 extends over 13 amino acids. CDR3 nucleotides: TGCAGTGCTAGTCAACAGGTGAACACTGAAGCTTTCTTT. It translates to CSASQQVNTEAFF.

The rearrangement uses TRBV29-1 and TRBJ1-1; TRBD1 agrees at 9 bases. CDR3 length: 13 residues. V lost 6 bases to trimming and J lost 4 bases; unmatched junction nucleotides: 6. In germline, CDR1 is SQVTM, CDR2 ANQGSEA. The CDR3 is CSVQQGASTEAFF. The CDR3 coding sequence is TGCAGCGTCCAACAGGGGGCTAGCACTGAAGCTTTCTTT. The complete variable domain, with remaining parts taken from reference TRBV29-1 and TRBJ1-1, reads SAVISQKPSRDICQRGTSLTIQCQVDSQVTMMFWYRQQPGQSLTLIATANQGSEATYESGFVIDKFPISRPNLTFSTLTVSNMSPEDSSIYLCSVQQGASTEAFFGQGTRLTVV.

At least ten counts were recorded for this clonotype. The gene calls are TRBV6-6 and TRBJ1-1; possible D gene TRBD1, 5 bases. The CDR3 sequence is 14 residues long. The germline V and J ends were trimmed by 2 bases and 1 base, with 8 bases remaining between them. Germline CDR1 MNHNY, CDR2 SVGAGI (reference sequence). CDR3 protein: CASSYGTENTEAFF. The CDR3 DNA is TGTGCCAGCAGTTACGGGACTGAGAACACTGAAGCTTTCTTT.

The CDR3 DNA is TGCGCCAGCAGCTTGGGGTCTCTAGCGGGGGCCTACGAGCAGTACTTC. Encoded protein: CASSLGSLAGAYEQYF. The chain uses TRBV5-1 and TRBJ2-7; 10 positions match TRBD2. V lost 0 bases, J lost 2 bases, and 5 bases stayed unmatched. This CDR3 has 16 amino acids. Per the germline V gene, CDR1 is SGHRS and CDR2 is YFSETQ.

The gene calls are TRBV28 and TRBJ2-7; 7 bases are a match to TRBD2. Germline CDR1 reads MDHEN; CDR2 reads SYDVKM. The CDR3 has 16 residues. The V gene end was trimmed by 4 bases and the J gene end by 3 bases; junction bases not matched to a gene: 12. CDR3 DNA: TGTGCCAGCAGTTCGCAAAGGTTGGGGGGGATCTACGAGCAGTACTTC. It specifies CASSSQRLGGIYEQYF.

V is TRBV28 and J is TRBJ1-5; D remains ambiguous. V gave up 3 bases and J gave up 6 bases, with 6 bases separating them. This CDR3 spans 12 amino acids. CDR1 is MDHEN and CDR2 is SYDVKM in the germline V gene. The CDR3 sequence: CASSLLVQPQHF. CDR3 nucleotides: TGTGCCAGCAGTTTGTTGGTTCAGCCCCAGCATTTT.

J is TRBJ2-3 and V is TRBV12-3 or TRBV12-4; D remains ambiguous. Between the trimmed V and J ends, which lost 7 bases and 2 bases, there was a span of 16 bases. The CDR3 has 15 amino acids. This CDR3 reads CASTSFGSNTDTQYF. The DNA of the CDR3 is TGTGCCAGCACCTCGTTCGGCAGCAACACAGATACGCAGTATTTT.

The CDR3 DNA reads TGTGCCAGCAGGAGGGGGGGTTGGAGCACTGAAGCTTTCTTT. This translates into CASRRGGWSTEAFF. V usage is TRBV7-2 and J usage is TRBJ1-1; a weak D match, TRBD1 (6 bases). CDR3 size: 14 residues. Germline V gene sequence: CDR1 SGHTA, CDR2 FQGNSA. Between the trimmed V and J ends, which lost 6 bases and 4 bases, there was a span of 15 bases.

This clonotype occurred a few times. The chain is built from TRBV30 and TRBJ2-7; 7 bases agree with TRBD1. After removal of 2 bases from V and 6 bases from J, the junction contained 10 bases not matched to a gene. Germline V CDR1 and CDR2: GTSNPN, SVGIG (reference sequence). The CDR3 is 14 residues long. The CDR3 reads CAWSTGDGLLEQYF. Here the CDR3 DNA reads TGTGCCTGGAGTACAGGGGACGGTTTACTCGAGCAGTACTTC.

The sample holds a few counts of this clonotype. CDR3 nucleotide sequence: TGTGCCAGCACCCTCCACGCAGCCGAGGCCAAAAACATTCAGTACTTC. Protein sequence: CASTLHAAEAKNIQYF. The chain uses TRBV7-9 and TRBJ2-4; D uncertain. Trimming removed 7 bases at V and 1 base at J, with 17 bases between. The CDR3 has 16 amino acids. CDR1 and CDR2 (germline): SEHNR, FQNEAQ (reference sequence).

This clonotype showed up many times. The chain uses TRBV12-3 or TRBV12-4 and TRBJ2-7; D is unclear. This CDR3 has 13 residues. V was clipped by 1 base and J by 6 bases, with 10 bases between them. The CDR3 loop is CASSLGRTAEQYF. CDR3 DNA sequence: TGTGCCAGCAGTTTAGGTCGGACGGCCGAGCAGTACTTC.

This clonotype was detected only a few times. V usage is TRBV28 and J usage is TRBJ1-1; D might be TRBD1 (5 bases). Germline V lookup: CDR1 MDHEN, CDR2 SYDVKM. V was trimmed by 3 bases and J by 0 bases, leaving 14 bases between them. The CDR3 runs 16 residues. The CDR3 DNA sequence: TGTGCCAGCAGTTTCCGAGAGGACACGCTGAACACTGAAGCTTTCTTT. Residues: CASSFREDTLNTEAFF.

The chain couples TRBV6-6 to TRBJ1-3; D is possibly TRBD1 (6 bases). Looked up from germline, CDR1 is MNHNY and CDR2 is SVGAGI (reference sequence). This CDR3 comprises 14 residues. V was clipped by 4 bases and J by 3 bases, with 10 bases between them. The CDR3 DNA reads TGTGCCAGCAGTTGGGGGGACATTGGAAACACCATATATTTT. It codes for CASSWGDIGNTIYF.

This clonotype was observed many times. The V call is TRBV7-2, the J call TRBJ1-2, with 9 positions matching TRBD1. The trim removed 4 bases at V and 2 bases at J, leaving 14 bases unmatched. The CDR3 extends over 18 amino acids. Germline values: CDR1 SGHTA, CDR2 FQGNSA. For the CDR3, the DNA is TGTGCCAGCAGCTCACAGGGGGCTAGAGGGTTGGGGAACTATGGCTACACCTTC. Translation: CASSSQGARGLGNYGYTF. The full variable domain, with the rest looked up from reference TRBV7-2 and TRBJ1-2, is GAGVSQSPSNKVTEKGKDVELRCDPISGHTALYWYRQSLGQGLEFLIYFQGNSAPDKSGLPSDRFSAERTGGSVSTLTIQRTQQEDSAVYLCASSSQGARGLGNYGYTFGSGTRLTVV.

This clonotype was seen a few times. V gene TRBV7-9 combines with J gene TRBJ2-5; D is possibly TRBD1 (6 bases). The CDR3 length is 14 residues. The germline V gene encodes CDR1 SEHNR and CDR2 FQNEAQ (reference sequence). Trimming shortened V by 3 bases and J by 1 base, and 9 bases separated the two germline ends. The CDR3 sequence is CASSFQGPQETQYF. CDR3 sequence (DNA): TGTGCCAGCAGCTTTCAGGGGCCCCAAGAGACCCAGTACTTC. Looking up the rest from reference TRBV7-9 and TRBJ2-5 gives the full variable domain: DTGVSQNPRHKITKRGQNVTFRCDPISEHNRLYWYRQTLGQGPEFLTYFQNEAQLEKSRLLSDRFSAERPKGSFSTLEIQRTEQGDSAMYLCASSFQGPQETQYFGPGTRLLVL.

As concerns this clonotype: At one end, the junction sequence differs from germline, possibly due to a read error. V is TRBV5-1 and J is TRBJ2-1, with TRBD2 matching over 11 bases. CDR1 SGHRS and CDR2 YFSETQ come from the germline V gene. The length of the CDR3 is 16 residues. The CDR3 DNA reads TGTGCCAGCAGTTTAACTAGCGGGAGCTCCTACAATGAGCAGTTCTTC. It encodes CASSLTSGSSYNEQFF.

CDR3 sequence: CSAPDGVSYEQYF. The CDR3 region has the DNA TGCAGTGCTCCGGACGGCGTCTCCTACGAGCAGTACTTC. The rearrangement joins TRBV20-1 to TRBJ2-7; unclear D gene. The V gene lost 5 bases and the J gene lost 0 bases, with 11 bases spanning the gap. This CDR3 spans 13 amino acids. CDR1 and CDR2 (germline): DFQATT, SNEGSKA (reference sequence).

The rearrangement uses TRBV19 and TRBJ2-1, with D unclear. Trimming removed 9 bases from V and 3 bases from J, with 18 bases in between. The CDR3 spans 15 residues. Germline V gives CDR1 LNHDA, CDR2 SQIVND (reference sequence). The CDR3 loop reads CASHDSTSYYNEQFF. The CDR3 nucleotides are TGTGCCAGCCATGATTCCACTTCCTACTACAATGAGCAGTTCTTC.